A selection of T cell receptor beta chains follows, all from one sample in a study of blood T cell repertoires in COVID-19. This table comes from immunoSEQ multiplex PCR, and its TCRdb copy is limited to in-frame clones, with some not included. The data show around 200,000 clones, with approximately 87% seen just once and approximately 6.2% held by the top ten. Sequencing was performed on peripheral blood. Receptors were obtained from a man aged 55 to 70 who had recovered from COVID-19. CDR3s include the opening cysteine and the closing phenylalanine or tryptophan. Size values are once, few and many counts, or a class for expanded clones, and some rows have none.

clone size,J gene,V gene,CDR3 protein
-,TRBJ1-6,TRBV19,CASMLDSSYNSPLHF
-,TRBJ1-2,TRBV27,CASTKLGTGGDYGYTF
once,TRBJ2-1,TRBV7-2,CASNLGTQRGEQFF
-,TRBJ1-6,TRBV2,CAGATDLGTGNSPLHF
-,TRBJ2-1,TRBV28,CASLPLAGGPLDEQFF
once,TRBJ1-6,TRBV9,CASSAGQGGSPLHF
few,TRBJ1-3,TRBV3-1/TRBV3-2,CASSQEGAGNTIYF
few,TRBJ1-2,TRBV28,CASSLDYYGYTF
-,TRBJ1-2,TRBV4-1,CASSQEQPLSLGYTF
-,TRBJ2-7,TRBV10-3,CAIMGQGAREQYF
-,TRBJ2-7,TRBV2,CAARDYPYEQYF
-,TRBJ2-6,TRBV19,CASGFGRGSSGANVLTF
once,TRBJ2-5,TRBV12-3/TRBV12-4,CASSELRETQYF
-,TRBJ1-2,TRBV6-5,CASSYSEPPNYGYTF
-,TRBJ1-5,TRBV19,CASSIRQQIDLQPQHF
few,TRBJ2-7,TRBV9,CASSVTASEQYF
-,TRBJ2-1,TRBV7-9,CASSFWSGGDEQFF
-,TRBJ2-6,TRBV5-1,CASSRADRGSGANVLTF
-,TRBJ1-4,TRBV6-5,CASRTGPGGNEKLFF
-,TRBJ2-3,TRBV5-5,CALPGAHTQYF
few,TRBJ2-1,TRBV6-5,CASSLRTGAYNEQFF
-,TRBJ2-7,TRBV6-5,CAVRVWAGNEQYF
-,TRBJ2-5,TRBV5-4,CASSLGTSGRPSQETQYF
-,TRBJ2-2,TRBV24-1,CATSYDSPGELFF
-,TRBJ1-1,TRBV12-3/TRBV12-4,CASSFTGTEAFF
-,TRBJ1-6,TRBV19,CASSAGGSYNSPLHF
-,TRBJ1-1,TRBV28,CASSLSDRVTEAFF
-,TRBJ2-1,TRBV19,CASSTGLAGGMSSYNEQFF
few,TRBJ1-2,TRBV7-2,CASSRGQGNYGYTF
-,TRBJ1-2,TRBV4-2,CASSQDRQDYGYTF